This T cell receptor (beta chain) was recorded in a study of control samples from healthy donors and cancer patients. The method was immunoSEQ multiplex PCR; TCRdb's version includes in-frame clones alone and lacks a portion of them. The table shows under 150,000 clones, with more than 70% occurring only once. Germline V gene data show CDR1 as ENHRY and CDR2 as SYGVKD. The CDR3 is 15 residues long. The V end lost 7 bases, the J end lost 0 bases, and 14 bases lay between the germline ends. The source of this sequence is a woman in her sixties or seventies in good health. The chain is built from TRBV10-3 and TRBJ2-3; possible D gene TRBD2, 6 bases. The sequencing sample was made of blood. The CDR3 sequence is CAIMSRGDSTDTQYF. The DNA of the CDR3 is TGTGCCATCATGTCTCGCGGGGACAGCACAGATACGCAGTATTTT.